The T cell receptor (beta chain) under discussion was sequenced for a study of CD8+ T cells in alopecia areata. The germline V gene has CDR1 GTSNPN and CDR2 SVGIG (reference sequence). The CDR3 spans 15 residues. V lost 1 base to trimming and J lost 7 bases, with 19 bases between them. RNA was extracted and reverse transcribed into cDNA as the sequencing template. TCRdb keeps only in-frame clones here, not all; method: immunoSEQ multiplex PCR. The profile covers about 250,000 clones, with 67% appearing a single time and more than 0.95% taken by the ten largest. The clonotype was recovered from a human donor with alopecia areata. The specimen was CD4+ T cells sorted from blood, collected at week 0. This sequence joins TRBV30 and TRBJ2-5, with TRBD2 as a possible D gene (6 bases). The CDR3 DNA follows: TGTGCCTGGAGTGCGTGGGACTCCCCCTCTTGGACCCAGTACTTC. The encoded protein is CAWSAWDSPSWTQYF.